These T cell receptor beta chains were read from a single sample in a study of blood T cell repertoires in COVID-19. Only in-frame clones appear in the TCRdb table, and some are missing; sequencing was by immunoSEQ multiplex PCR. In the table there are approximately 170,000 clones, just over 85% of which are singletons. The specimen sequenced was peripheral blood. Source of these receptors: a man aged 50 or older with active or convalescent COVID-19. CDR3s leave out the opening cysteine and the closing phenylalanine or tryptophan. D genes are given only for firm matches.

d_call cdr3_length j_call v_call cdr3_aa
NA 13 TRBJ1-2 TRBV7-2 ASSRGPGEVYGYT
NA 11 TRBJ1-4 TRBV15 ATSRGTEEKLF
TRBD1 13 TRBJ2-2 TRBV11-2 ASSVRDRVPGELF
NA 12 TRBJ2-7 TRBV2 ASRVLASPYEQY
NA 11 TRBJ2-3 TRBV7-9 ASSLWGGDTQY
NA 13 TRBJ1-2 TRBV3-1/TRBV3-2 ASSQGRTVFGGYT
TRBD2 13 TRBJ2-1 TRBV24-1 ATSGGDYIYNEQF
NA 12 TRBJ1-5 TRBV2 ASSKGNAGQPQH
NA 11 TRBJ1-1 TRBV11-1 ASSQESGTEAF
NA 14 TRBJ1-6 TRBV11-3 ASSLGVGGNRSPLH
TRBD2 13 TRBJ2-1 TRBV4-3 ASSQDLTRGDEQF
NA 12 TRBJ1-2 TRBV9 ASSVGTGHYGYT
NA 16 TRBJ1-2 TRBV24-1 ATSDSGGTAGGFDGYT
NA 12 TRBJ1-1 TRBV4-3 ASSGDRGNTEAF
TRBD2 15 TRBJ2-7 TRBV6-1 ASSDLLSGRGSYEQY
TRBD1 13 TRBJ1-1 TRBV6-2/TRBV6-3 ASSFHRDRVTEAF
TRBD2 13 TRBJ2-5 TRBV5-1 ASSKTSGEGETQY
TRBD1 13 TRBJ2-4 TRBV4-3 ASSSSGQDKNIQY
NA 14 TRBJ2-3 TRBV3-1/TRBV3-2 ASSQDWDTHTDTQY
NA 16 TRBJ1-4 TRBV29-1 SVTQLGVSDPTNEKLF
NA 12 TRBJ1-6 TRBV19 ASSSDALRAPLH
TRBD1 12 TRBJ1-5 TRBV7-2 ASSLGDSDPPQH
TRBD2 13 TRBJ2-7 TRBV2 ASSEYAGGSYEQY
NA 11 TRBJ2-7 TRBV30 AWATGGTYEQY
TRBD1 11 TRBJ2-5 TRBV7-3 ASSRDRQETQY
TRBD2 12 TRBJ2-3 TRBV9 ASSVRLAADTQY
NA 11 TRBJ1-5 TRBV6-5 ASLHLPNQPQH
NA 11 TRBJ1-2 TRBV2 ASSDRGVTGYT
TRBD1 11 TRBJ2-7 TRBV6-2/TRBV6-3 ASSDRAPYEQY
NA 14 TRBJ2-3 TRBV28 ASSLISGPGIDTQY
NA 16 TRBJ2-1 TRBV21-1 ASSKAASGMSSYNEQF
NA 13 TRBJ2-5 TRBV5-1 ASSLARAAQETQY
NA 13 TRBJ1-5 TRBV30 AWGTLQASNQPQH
NA 12 TRBJ1-2 TRBV6-1 ASSESGTNYGYT
NA 12 TRBJ2-7 TRBV7-2 ASSLGGRRYEQY
NA 12 TRBJ1-5 TRBV18 ASSDGVKNQPQH
TRBD1 12 TRBJ1-2 TRBV14 ASSQGQGGYGYT
NA 11 TRBJ1-2 TRBV10-1 ASSEDRNNGYT
NA 15 TRBJ2-3 TRBV4-3 ASSQDDGGRGTDTQY
TRBD1 10 TRBJ1-2 TRBV15 ATTRQGYGYT
NA 11 TRBJ2-4 TRBV7-9 ASSHTMRSIQY
TRBD1 14 TRBJ1-3 TRBV13 ASSSRQGSSGNTIY
TRBD1 13 TRBJ1-5 TRBV7-2 ASSARTGPNQPQH
NA 11 TRBJ1-1 TRBV4-3 ASSPPGRAKAF
NA 11 TRBJ2-2 TRBV6-6 ASSRREAGELF
NA 13 TRBJ1-1 TRBV4-3 ASSLSRGLGTEAF
NA 12 TRBJ2-7 TRBV9 ASSVWRDSYEQY
TRBD2 16 TRBJ2-6 TRBV19 ASSHLVGGSSGANVLT
TRBD1 10 TRBJ2-4 TRBV12-3/TRBV12-4 ASKTGGNIQY
NA 11 TRBJ2-7 TRBV19 ASSISDISEQY
NA 10 TRBJ2-1 TRBV5-6 ASNGGPGEQF
NA 11 TRBJ2-7 TRBV7-2 ASSQRPTYEQY
TRBD2 13 TRBJ2-7 TRBV19 ASSIPSGRAYEQY
NA 11 TRBJ2-2 TRBV9 ASSVFESGELF
NA 13 TRBJ1-5 TRBV6-4 ASNGRGGSNQPQH
NA 16 TRBJ2-2 TRBV4-3 ASSQDFFGGGGTGELF
NA 10 TRBJ2-7 TRBV7-6 ASSLEGVEQY